What follows are 23 T cell receptor beta chains derived from one specimen sequenced in a study of shared T cell receptors in the human thymus. The protocol was immunoSEQ multiplex PCR, while the TCRdb copy is restricted to in-frame clones and leaves out a portion. This table has some 660,000 clones, about 90% appearing once. This sample was also put to use in a study of human thymus T cells.

Sequenced input: thymocytes. The receptors here all came from a boy in the first two years of life with a congenital heart defect.

The chain uses TRBV20-1 and TRBJ2-1; D is possibly TRBD2 (5 bases). Looked up from germline, CDR1 is DFQATT and CDR2 is SNEGSKA (reference sequence). V gave up 6 bases and J gave up 6 bases, with 9 bases separating them. This CDR3 has 11 amino acids. Written as DNA, the CDR3 is TGCAGTGCAATGGGGAGCAATGAGCAGTTCTTC. Residues: CSAMGSNEQFF.

This chain uses TRBV30 with TRBJ1-2; 8 bases agree with TRBD1. Germline loops: CDR1 GTSNPN, CDR2 SVGIG (reference sequence). V dropped 1 base and J dropped 3; count of bases not matched to a gene: 13. This CDR3 has 17 amino acids. CDR3 amino acids: CAWSAAPGGASYYGYTF. CDR3 coding DNA: TGTGCCTGGAGTGCCGCGCCAGGGGGCGCGAGCTACTATGGCTACACCTTC. Full variable domain (remainder filled in from reference TRBV30 and TRBJ1-2): SQTIHQWPATLVQPVGSPLSLECTVEGTSNPNLYWYRQAAGRGLQLLFYSVGIGQISSEVPQNLSASRPQDRQFILSSKKLLLSDSGFYLCAWSAAPGGASYYGYTFGSGTRLTVV.

The chain combines TRBV30 with TRBJ2-7, with 7 bases identical to TRBD2. The CDR3 totals 14 residues. With 2 bases clipped from V and 2 bases from J, the junction kept 6 bases outside the gene matches. CDR1 and CDR2 (germline): GTSNPN, SVGIG (reference sequence). The CDR3 DNA follows: TGTGCCTGGAGTTGGGCTAGCGGTCCCTACGAGCAGTACTTC. Translated, it gives CAWSWASGPYEQYF.

The rearrangement joins TRBV5-1 to TRBJ1-2; D gene uncertain. With 4 bases removed from V and 2 bases from J, the gap between germline ends came to 9 bases. There are 13 residues in the CDR3. Germline V CDR1 and CDR2: SGHRS, YFSETQ. CDR3 sequence: CASSHSGNYGYTF. The DNA of the CDR3 is TGCGCCAGCAGCCACTCGGGGAACTATGGCTACACCTTC.

The CDR3 sequence is CSVEAYGYTF. In DNA form, the CDR3 reads TGCAGCGTTGAGGCCTATGGCTACACCTTC. The chain has TRBV29-1 and TRBJ1-2; D not resolved. The length of the CDR3 is 10 residues. Germline V gene sequence: CDR1 SQVTM, CDR2 ANQGSEA. V lost 3 bases to trimming and J lost 4 bases, with 3 bases between them. Full variable domain (remainder filled in from reference TRBV29-1 and TRBJ1-2): SAVISQKPSRDICQRGTSLTIQCQVDSQVTMMFWYRQQPGQSLTLIATANQGSEATYESGFVIDKFPISRPNLTFSTLTVSNMSPEDSSIYLCSVEAYGYTFGSGTRLTVV.

This rearrangement joins TRBV7-2 to TRBJ2-7; D not resolved. The V end lost 4 bases, the J end lost 2 bases, and 12 bases lay between the germline ends. Germline-derived CDR1 and CDR2 are SGHTA and FQGNSA. The CDR3 runs 14 residues. The CDR3 protein is CASSSPHSPYEQYF. Here the CDR3 DNA reads TGTGCCAGCAGCTCCCCCCACTCCCCCTACGAGCAGTACTTC.

The chain links TRBV5-1 to TRBJ2-2; unclear D gene. V was pared by 4 bases and J by 5 bases, with 18 bases between. The length of the CDR3 is 16 residues. Per germline, CDR1 SGHRS and CDR2 YFSETQ. The CDR3 region has the DNA TGCGCCAGCAGCGCCGCAGTCTGGCTTCTTACCGGGGAGCTGTTTTTT. Amino acids: CASSAAVWLLTGELFF.

The sample holds a few counts of this clone. The chain uses TRBV4-3 and TRBJ2-1; no definite D call. This CDR3 contains 18 residues. V gave up 4 bases and J gave up 12 bases, with 31 bases separating them. CDR1 LGHNA and CDR2 YSLEER come from the germline V gene. This chain's CDR3 is CASSPPLKTHSMIHGQFF. CDR3 in DNA: TGCGCCAGCAGCCCACCCCTTAAGACACATTCAATGATACATGGGCAGTTCTTC.

The chain recombines TRBV7-9 with TRBJ2-5, with TRBD1 matching over 12 bases. The CDR3 consists of 18 residues. J gave up 3 bases and V 5 bases, and 13 bases lay outside the gene matches. Germline CDR1 reads SEHNR; CDR2 reads FQNEAQ (reference sequence). The DNA for the CDR3 is TGTGCCAGCAGCCTCCCCAAGGCGGGACAGGGGGCAGAAGAGACCCAGTACTTC. Translating gives CASSLPKAGQGAEETQYF. The complete variable domain, with remaining parts taken from reference TRBV7-9 and TRBJ2-5, reads DTGVSQNPRHKITKRGQNVTFRCDPISEHNRLYWYRQTLGQGPEFLTYFQNEAQLEKSRLLSDRFSAERPKGSFSTLEIQRTEQGDSAMYLCASSLPKAGQGAEETQYFGPGTRLLVL.

The gene calls are TRBV14 and TRBJ2-4; D may be TRBD1 (5 bases). CDR3 length: 16 amino acids. With 0 bases removed from V and 1 base from J, the gap between germline ends came to 10 bases. Germline CDR1 reads SGHDN; CDR2 reads FVKESK. CDR3 in amino acids: CASSQDRQSAKNIQYF. The DNA of the CDR3 is TGTGCCAGCAGCCAAGATAGACAGTCCGCCAAAAACATTCAGTACTTC.

This clone was seen only a few times. The J gene is TRBJ1-5, the V gene TRBV6-1; maybe TRBD1 (6 bases). Germline values: CDR1 MNHNS, CDR2 SASEGT. V gave up 1 base and J gave up 3 bases, with 13 bases separating them. The CDR3 is made up of 16 amino acids. In DNA, the CDR3 is TGTGCCAGCAGTGAAGATAGGACAGCGGACAATCAGCCCCAGCATTTT. This gives the protein CASSEDRTADNQPQHF.

The CDR3 sequence is CASSPSARVYEQYF. CDR3 nucleotides: TGTGCCAGCAGCCCGAGCGCGAGAGTCTACGAGCAGTACTTC. V usage is TRBV7-2 and J usage is TRBJ2-7; D uncertain. V lost 5 bases and J lost 3, with 14 bases in between. The CDR3 sequence is 14 residues long. Germline assignment: CDR1 SGHTA and CDR2 FQGNSA.

The J gene is TRBJ2-3, the V gene TRBV6-5; 7 bases map to TRBD2. CDR3 length: 15 amino acids. Trimming at V came to 6 bases and at J to 6 bases, leaving 12 bases not matched to a gene. The V gene's germline CDR1 is MNHEY and CDR2 SVGAGI. CDR3 sequence reads: CASSPRGGSPDTQYF. Here the CDR3 DNA reads TGTGCCAGCAGCCCTAGGGGCGGGAGCCCGGATACGCAGTATTTT.

This rearrangement joins TRBV27 to TRBJ1-5; D is perhaps TRBD1 (5 bases). Between the trimmed V and J ends, which lost 9 bases and 6 bases, there was a span of 18 bases. The V gene's germline CDR1 is MNHEY and CDR2 SMNVEV (reference sequence). The CDR3 is 14 residues long. DNA for the CDR3: TGTGCCAGAGAGGGCACAACGGGGGGTCAGCCCCAGCATTTT. Protein product: CAREGTTGGQPQHF.

The chain links TRBV7-9 to TRBJ2-7; a possible D gene is TRBD2 (5 bases). V shed 4 bases and J shed 0 bases, with 22 bases lying between them. Germline CDR1 and CDR2: SEHNR and FQNEAQ (reference sequence). This CDR3 is 18 amino acids long. CDR3 loop: CASSSLLFAEGFSYEQYF. The CDR3 DNA follows: TGTGCCAGCAGCTCCCTTCTTTTCGCAGAGGGATTCTCCTACGAGCAGTACTTC.

The chain is built from TRBV4-1 and TRBJ2-5, with unresolved D. The CDR3 contains 15 residues. Germline assignment: CDR1 MGHRA and CDR2 YSYEKL. Between the trimmed V and J ends, which lost 0 bases and 4 bases, there was a span of 12 bases. CDR3 coding DNA: TGCGCCAGCAGCCAAGATAAACCAGTTCGAGAGACCCAGTACTTC. It specifies CASSQDKPVRETQYF.

The CDR3 sequence: CASSLSLAKNTGELFF. CDR3 DNA: TGTGCCAGCAGCTTGAGCCTAGCGAAAAACACCGGGGAGCTGTTTTTT. V and J are TRBV5-4 and TRBJ2-2, with a possible D match to TRBD2 (6 bases). Germline V gene data show CDR1 as SGHNT and CDR2 as YYREEE (reference sequence). This CDR3 has 16 residues. Trimming shortened V by 1 base and J by 2 bases, and 12 bases separated the two germline ends.

V gene TRBV4-3 combines with J gene TRBJ2-3, with 7 bases that match TRBD2. The CDR3 contains 17 residues. Per germline, CDR1 LGHNA and CDR2 YSLEER. The V segment lost 3 bases and the J segment 1 base; nucleotides outside the gene matches: 10. Here the CDR3 reads CASSQGGGGGGTDTQYF. The CDR3 DNA reads TGCGCCAGCAGCCAGGGGGGGGGTGGAGGGGGCACAGATACGCAGTATTTT.

This chain uses TRBV28 with TRBJ2-5; TRBD2 matches 9 bases. The germline CDR1 and CDR2 sequences are MDHEN and SYDVKM. The CDR3 consists of 16 residues. Losses at the gene ends were 6 bases for V and 4 bases for J; bases not matched to a gene: 12. This CDR3 is CASRPPGSGGLETQYF. The CDR3 nucleotides read TGTGCCAGCAGGCCCCCCGGTAGCGGGGGATTAGAGACCCAGTACTTC.

The chain uses TRBV14 and TRBJ1-4, with no clear D. V lost 1 base to trimming and J lost 8 bases, with 17 bases between them. This CDR3 has 16 amino acids. CDR1 is SGHDN, CDR2 FVKESK, per germline. The DNA of the CDR3 is TGTGCCAGCAGCCAAGGTTTCCCCAGAGGTATAGAAAAACTGTTTTTT. Translation: CASSQGFPRGIEKLFF.

V is TRBV6-1 and J is TRBJ2-7, with 8 bases identical to TRBD1. This CDR3 is 17 amino acids long. Germline V gene sequence: CDR1 MNHNS, CDR2 SASEGT. Germline trimming cut 1 base from V and 9 bases from J; bases unmatched to any gene: 17. This chain's CDR3 is CASSEVPLTGVKGGQYF. In DNA, the CDR3 is TGTGCCAGCAGTGAAGTCCCCCTGACAGGGGTTAAGGGAGGGCAGTACTTC.

This chain joins TRBV13 and TRBJ2-2; D gene uncertain. Germline V gene sequence: CDR1 PRHDT, CDR2 FYEKMQ (reference sequence). The CDR3 is 13 amino acids. Between the trimmed V and J ends, which lost 5 bases and 7 bases, there was a span of 11 bases. The CDR3 here is CASSAPGGGELFF. CDR3 bases: TGTGCCAGCAGCGCTCCCGGCGGCGGGGAGCTGTTTTTT. Full variable domain (remainder filled in from reference TRBV13 and TRBJ2-2): AAGVIQSPRHLIKEKRETATLKCYPIPRHDTVYWYQQGPGQDPQFLISFYEKMQSDKGSIPDRFSAQQFSDYHSELNMSSLELGDSALYFCASSAPGGGELFFGEGSRLTVL.

The chain uses TRBV6-1 and TRBJ1-1; D is uncertain. The V end lost 7 bases, the J end lost 8 bases, and 17 bases lay between the germline ends. Germline V gives CDR1 MNHNS, CDR2 SASEGT. The CDR3 spans 13 residues. The CDR3 reads CASTSLKVGEAFF. The CDR3 DNA follows: TGTGCCAGCACTTCGTTGAAAGTCGGGGAAGCTTTCTTT.